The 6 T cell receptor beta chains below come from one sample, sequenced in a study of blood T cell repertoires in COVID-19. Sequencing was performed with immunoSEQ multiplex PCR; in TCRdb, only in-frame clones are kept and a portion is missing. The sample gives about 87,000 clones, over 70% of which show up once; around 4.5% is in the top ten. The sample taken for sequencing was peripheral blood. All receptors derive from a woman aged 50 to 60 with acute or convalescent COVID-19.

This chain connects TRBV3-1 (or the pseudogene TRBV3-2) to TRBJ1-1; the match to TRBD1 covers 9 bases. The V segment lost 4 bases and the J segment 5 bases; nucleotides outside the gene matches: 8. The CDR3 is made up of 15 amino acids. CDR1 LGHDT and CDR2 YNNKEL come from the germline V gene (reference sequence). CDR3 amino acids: CASSPGTGFGTEAFF. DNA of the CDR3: TGTGCCAGCAGCCCAGGGACAGGGTTTGGGACTGAAGCTTTCTTT.

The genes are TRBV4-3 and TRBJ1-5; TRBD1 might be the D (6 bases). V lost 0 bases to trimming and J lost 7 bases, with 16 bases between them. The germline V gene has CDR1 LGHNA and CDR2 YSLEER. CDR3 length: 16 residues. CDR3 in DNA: TGCGCCAGCAGCCAAGATGTGAACAGGGATATCCAGCCCCAGCATTTT. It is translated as CASSQDVNRDIQPQHF.

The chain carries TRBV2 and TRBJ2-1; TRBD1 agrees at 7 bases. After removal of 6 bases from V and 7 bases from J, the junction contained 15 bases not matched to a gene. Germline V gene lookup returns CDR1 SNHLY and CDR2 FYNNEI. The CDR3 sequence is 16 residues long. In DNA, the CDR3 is TGTGCCAGCAGGGGAATTGACAGGGAAGTAGTGAATGAGCAGTTCTTC. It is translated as CASRGIDREVVNEQFF.

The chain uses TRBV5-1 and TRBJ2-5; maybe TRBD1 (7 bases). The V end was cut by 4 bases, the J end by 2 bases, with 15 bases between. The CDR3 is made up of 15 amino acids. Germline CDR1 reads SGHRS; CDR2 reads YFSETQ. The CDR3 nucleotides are TGCGCCAGCAGCGGCGGGACAGCGAATCAAGAGACCCAGTACTTC. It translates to CASSGGTANQETQYF.

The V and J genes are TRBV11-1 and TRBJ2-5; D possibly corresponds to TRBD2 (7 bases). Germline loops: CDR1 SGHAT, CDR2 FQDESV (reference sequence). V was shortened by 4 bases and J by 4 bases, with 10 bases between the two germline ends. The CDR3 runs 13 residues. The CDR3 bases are TGTGCCAGCAGCTCGCGGGGGCCAGAGACCCAGTACTTC. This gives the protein CASSSRGPETQYF.

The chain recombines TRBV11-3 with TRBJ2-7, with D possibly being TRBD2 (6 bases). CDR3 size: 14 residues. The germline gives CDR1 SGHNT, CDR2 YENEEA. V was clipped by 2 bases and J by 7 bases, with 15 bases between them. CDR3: CASSLRDGAGEQYF. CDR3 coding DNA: TGTGCCAGCAGCTTAAGGGACGGCGCGGGAGAGCAGTACTTC.